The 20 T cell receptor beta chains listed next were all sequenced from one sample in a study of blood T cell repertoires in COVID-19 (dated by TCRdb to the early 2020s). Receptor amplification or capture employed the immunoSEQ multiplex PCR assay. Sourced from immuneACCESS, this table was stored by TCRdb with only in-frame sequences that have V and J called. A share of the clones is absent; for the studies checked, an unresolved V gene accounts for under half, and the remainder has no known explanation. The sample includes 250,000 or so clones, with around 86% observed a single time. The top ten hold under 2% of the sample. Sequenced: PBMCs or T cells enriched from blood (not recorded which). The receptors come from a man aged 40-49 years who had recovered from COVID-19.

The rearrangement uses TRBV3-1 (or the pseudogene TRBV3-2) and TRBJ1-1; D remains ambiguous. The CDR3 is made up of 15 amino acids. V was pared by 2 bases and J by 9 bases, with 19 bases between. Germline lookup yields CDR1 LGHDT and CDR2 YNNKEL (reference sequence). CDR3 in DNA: TGTGCCAGCAGCCAACGGGGAGCGGCGGAGATTCAAGCTTTCTTT. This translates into CASSQRGAAEIQAFF.

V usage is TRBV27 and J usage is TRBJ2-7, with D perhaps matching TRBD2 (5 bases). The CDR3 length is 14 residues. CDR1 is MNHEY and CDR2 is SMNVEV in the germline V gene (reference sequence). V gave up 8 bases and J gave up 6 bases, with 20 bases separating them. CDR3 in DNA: TGTGCCAGCGGGATCGCGACTACCCCCGGCGAGCAGTACTTC. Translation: CASGIATTPGEQYF.

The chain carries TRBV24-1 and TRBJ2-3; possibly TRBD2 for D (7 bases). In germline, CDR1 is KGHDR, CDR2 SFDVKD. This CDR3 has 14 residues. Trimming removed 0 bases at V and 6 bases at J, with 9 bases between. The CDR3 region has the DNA TGTGCCACCAGTGATTTGGCGGGGGCGGATACGCAGTATTTT. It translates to CATSDLAGADTQYF.

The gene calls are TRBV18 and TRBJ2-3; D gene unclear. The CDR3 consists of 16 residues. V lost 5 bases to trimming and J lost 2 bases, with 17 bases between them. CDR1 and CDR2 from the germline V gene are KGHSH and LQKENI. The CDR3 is CASSAFESSSTDTQYF. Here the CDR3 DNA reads TGTGCCAGCTCAGCTTTTGAATCTAGTTCCACAGATACGCAGTATTTT.

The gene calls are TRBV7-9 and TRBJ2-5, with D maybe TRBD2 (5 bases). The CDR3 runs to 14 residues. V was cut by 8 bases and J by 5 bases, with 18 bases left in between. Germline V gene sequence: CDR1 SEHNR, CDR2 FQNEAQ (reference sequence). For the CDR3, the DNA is TGTGCCAGCGCAATAGTAGGCGGGCCGGAGACCCAGTACTTC. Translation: CASAIVGGPETQYF.

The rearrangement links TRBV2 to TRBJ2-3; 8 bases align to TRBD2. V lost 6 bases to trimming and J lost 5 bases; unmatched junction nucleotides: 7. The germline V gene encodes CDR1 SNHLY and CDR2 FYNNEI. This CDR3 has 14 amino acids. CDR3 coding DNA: TGTGCCAGCAGAGAAACGACTAGCGTAGATACGCAGTATTTT. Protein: CASRETTSVDTQYF.

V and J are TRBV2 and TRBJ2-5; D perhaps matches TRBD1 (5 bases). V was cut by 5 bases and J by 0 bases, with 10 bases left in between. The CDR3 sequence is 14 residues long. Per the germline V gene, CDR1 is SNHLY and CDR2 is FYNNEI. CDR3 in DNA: TGTGCCAGCAGTTCCCGGACATACCAAGAGACCCAGTACTTC. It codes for CASSSRTYQETQYF.

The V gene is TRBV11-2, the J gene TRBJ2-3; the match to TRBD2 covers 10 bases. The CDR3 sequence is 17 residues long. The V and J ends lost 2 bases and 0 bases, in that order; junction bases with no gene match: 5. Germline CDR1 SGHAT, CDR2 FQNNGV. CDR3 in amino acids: CASSLWLAGVSTDTQYF. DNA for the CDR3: TGTGCCAGCAGCTTATGGCTAGCGGGGGTTAGCACAGATACGCAGTATTTT.

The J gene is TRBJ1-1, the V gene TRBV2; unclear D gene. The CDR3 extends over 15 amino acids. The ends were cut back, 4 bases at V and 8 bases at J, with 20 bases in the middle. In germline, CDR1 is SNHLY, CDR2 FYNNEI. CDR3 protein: CASSGYPPALGEAFF. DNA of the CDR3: TGTGCCAGCAGTGGATACCCACCGGCGCTCGGGGAAGCTTTCTTT.

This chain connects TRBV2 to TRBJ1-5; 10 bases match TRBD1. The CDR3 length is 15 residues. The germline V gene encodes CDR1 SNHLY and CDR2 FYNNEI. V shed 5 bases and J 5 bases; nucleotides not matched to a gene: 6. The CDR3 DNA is TGTGCCAGCAGTCACCGAGGGACAGGGGATCAGCCCCAGCATTTT. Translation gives CASSHRGTGDQPQHF.

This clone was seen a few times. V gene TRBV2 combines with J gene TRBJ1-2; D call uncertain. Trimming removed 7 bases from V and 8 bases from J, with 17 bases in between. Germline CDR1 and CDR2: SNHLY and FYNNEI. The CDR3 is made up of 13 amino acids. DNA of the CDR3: TGTGCCAGCACCCGAAGAGGGCGAGGGGGCTACACCTTC. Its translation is CASTRRGRGGYTF.

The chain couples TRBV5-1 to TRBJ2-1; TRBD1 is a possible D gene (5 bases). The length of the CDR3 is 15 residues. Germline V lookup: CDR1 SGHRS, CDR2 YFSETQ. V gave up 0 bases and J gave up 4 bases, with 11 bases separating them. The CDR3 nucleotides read TGCGCCAGCAGCTTGGCCGGTGACAGATACAATGAGCAGTTCTTC. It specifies CASSLAGDRYNEQFF.

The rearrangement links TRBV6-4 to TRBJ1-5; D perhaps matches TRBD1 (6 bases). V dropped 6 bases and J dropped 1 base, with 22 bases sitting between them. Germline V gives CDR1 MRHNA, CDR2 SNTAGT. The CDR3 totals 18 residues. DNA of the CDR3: TGTGCCAGCAGCCGACTACAGGGATTGCCCCTGAGCAATCAGCCCCAGCATTTT. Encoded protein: CASSRLQGLPLSNQPQHF.

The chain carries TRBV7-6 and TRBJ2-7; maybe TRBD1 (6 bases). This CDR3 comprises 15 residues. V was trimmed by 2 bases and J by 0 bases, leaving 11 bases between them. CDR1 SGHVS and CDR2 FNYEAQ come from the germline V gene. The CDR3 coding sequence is TGTGCCAGCAGCTTAAGGGGGATCAACTCCTACGAGCAGTACTTC. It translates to CASSLRGINSYEQYF.

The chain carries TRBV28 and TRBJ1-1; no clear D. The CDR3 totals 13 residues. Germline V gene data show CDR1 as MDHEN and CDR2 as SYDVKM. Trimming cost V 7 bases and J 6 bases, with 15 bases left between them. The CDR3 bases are TGTGCCAGCACTAGACTAAACGGCGCTGAAGCTTTCTTT. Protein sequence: CASTRLNGAEAFF.

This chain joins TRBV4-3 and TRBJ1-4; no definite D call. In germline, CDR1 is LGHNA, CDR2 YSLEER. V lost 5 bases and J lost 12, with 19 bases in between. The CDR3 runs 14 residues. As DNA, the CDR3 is TGCGCCAGCAGCTCCCGGGAGACGCGGGATCAACTGTTTTTT. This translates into CASSSRETRDQLFF.

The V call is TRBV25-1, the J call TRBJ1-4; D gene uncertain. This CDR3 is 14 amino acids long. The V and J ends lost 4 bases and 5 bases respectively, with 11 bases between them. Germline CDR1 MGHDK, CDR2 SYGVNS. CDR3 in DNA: TGTGCCAGCAGTGTCGTGGGCCCCAATGAAAAACTGTTTTTT. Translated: CASSVVGPNEKLFF.

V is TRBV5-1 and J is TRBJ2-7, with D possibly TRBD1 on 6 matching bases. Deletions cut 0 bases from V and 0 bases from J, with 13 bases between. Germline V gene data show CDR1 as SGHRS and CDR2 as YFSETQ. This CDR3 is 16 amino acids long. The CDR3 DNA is TGCGCCAGCAGCTTGGAGTGGTCAGGGGTCTCCTACGAGCAGTACTTC. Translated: CASSLEWSGVSYEQYF. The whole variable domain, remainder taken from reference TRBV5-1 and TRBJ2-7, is KAGVTQTPRYLIKTRGQQVTLSCSPISGHRSVSWYQQTPGQGLQFLFEYFSETQRNKGNFPGRFSGRQFSNSRSEMNVSTLELGDSALYLCASSLEWSGVSYEQYFGPGTRLTVT.

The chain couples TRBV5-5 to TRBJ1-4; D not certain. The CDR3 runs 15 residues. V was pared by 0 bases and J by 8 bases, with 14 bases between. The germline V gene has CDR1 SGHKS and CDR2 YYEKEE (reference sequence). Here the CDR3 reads CASSLVSGVSEKLFF. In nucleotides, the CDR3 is TGTGCCAGCAGCTTGGTTTCTGGAGTCTCGGAAAAACTGTTTTTT.

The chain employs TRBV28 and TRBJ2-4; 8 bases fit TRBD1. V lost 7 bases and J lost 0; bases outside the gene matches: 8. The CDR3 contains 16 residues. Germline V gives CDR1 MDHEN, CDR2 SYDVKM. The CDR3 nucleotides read TGTGCCAGCAACTCCCCGGGACAGGTAGCCAAAAACATTCAGTACTTC. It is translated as CASNSPGQVAKNIQYF.